These 23 T cell receptor beta chains were sequenced from one sample in a study of T cell clonality in common variable immunodeficiency. Assay used: immunoSEQ multiplex PCR; TCRdb lists only in-frame clones, some missing. The sample contains roughly 32,000 clones, none of them singletons. Findings and caveats of the study: In common variable immunodeficiency, TCR beta chains reportedly carried fewer deletions and N-nucleotide insertions.

No antigen has been identified for these receptors. The material sequenced was peripheral blood mononuclear cells. The receptors here all came from a human donor with common variable immunodeficiency.

This clone was observed a few times. The read terminates 3 residues ahead of where the CDR3 ends, so the germline J gene completes it. The J gene is TRBJ2-1, the V gene TRBV20-1; tentatively, D is TRBD1 (6 bases). V lost 8 bases and J 3 bases, leaving 14 bases between the germline ends. The CDR3 is 13 residues long. The V gene's germline CDR1 is DFQATT and CDR2 SNEGSKA (reference sequence). CDR3 bases read: TGCAGTACCCGCAAGGGGGTCTACAATGAG. Translation: CSTRKGVYNE. The complete CDR3 reads CSTRKGVYNEQFF.

This clone was counted between two and nine times. The missing CDR3 end, 3 residues past where the read stops, is filled in from the germline J gene. The genes are TRBV6-2 or TRBV6-3 and TRBJ2-3, with D tentatively TRBD1 (6 bases). The CDR3 contains 14 residues. Germline V CDR1 and CDR2: MNHEY, SVGEGT. V shed 0 bases and J shed 6 bases, with 10 bases lying between them. CDR3 in amino acids: CASSYSGGADTQYF. The sequenced CDR3 bases are TGTGCCAGCAGTTACTCAGGGGGAGCTGATACG.

This clone is medium-sized. Coverage ceases 3 residues before the CDR3 finishes, and the germline J gene fills in the end. The chain is built from TRBV9 and TRBJ1-5; D perhaps matches TRBD1 (5 bases). The CDR3 covers 13 residues. Germline V CDR1 and CDR2: SGDLS, YYNGEE. Trimming left V 3 bases short and J 9 bases short, with 13 bases between. CDR3 DNA, as far as it was read: TGTGCCAGCAGCGCGCCCGTGGGGGGGCCC. Amino acids: CASSAPVGGP. The whole CDR3 is CASSAPVGGPQHF. Drawing the rest from reference TRBV9 and TRBJ1-5, the complete variable domain is DSGVTQTPKHLITATGQRVTLRCSPRSGDLSVYWYQQSLDQGLQFLIQYYNGEERAKGNILERFSAQQFPDLHSELNLSSLELGDSALYFCASSAPVGGPQHFGDGTRLSIL.

This clone has a handful of counts. CDR3 sequence: CASKNRGSGELFF. The sequenced part of the CDR3 DNA is TGTGCCAGTAAGAACAGGGGGTCTGGGGAG. This chain uses TRBV19 with TRBJ2-2; 8 nucleotides agree with TRBD1. The read ends 3 residues shy of where the CDR3 ends; the end is completed using the germline J gene. V lost 7 bases to trimming and J lost 8 bases; unmatched junction nucleotides: 6. This CDR3 is 13 amino acids long. Germline lookup yields CDR1 LNHDA and CDR2 SQIVND (reference sequence).

Many counts were recorded for this clone. Sequencing ends 3 residues short of the CDR3 end; the germline J gene provides the rest. The chain is built from TRBV6-2 or TRBV6-3 and TRBJ1-5; D perhaps matches TRBD1 (5 bases). The germline V and J ends were trimmed by 2 bases and 5 bases, with 7 bases remaining between them. This CDR3 comprises 13 residues. Germline V gene data show CDR1 as MNHEY and CDR2 as SVGEGT. The part of the CDR3 DNA that was read is TGTGCCAGCAGTTACGGCAGGGATCAGCCC. Its translation is CASSYGRDQP. The full CDR3 reads CASSYGRDQPQHF.

Comments on this clone: Sequencing ends 3 residues short of the CDR3 end; the germline J gene provides the rest. V is TRBV7-6 and J is TRBJ1-2, with a weak D call TRBD1 (6 bases). The CDR3 contains 14 residues. From germline, CDR1 is SGHVS and CDR2 FNYEAQ. Trimming shortened V by 5 bases and J by 1 base, and 11 bases separated the two germline ends. CDR3 bases read: TGTGCCAGCAGCGCCGGGACAAGTAACTATGGC. It codes for CASSAGTSNYG. In full, the CDR3 is CASSAGTSNYGYTF.

The table lists this clone with many counts. Read sequence stops 3 residues before the CDR3 end, and the germline J gene provides the missing end. The gene calls are TRBV7-8 and TRBJ1-2; maybe TRBD1 (6 bases). The germline CDR1 and CDR2 sequences are SGHVS and FQNEAQ. Deletions cut 5 bases from V and 6 bases from J, with 13 bases between. The CDR3 totals 13 residues. CDR3 sequence: CASSLGGADGYTF. Partial CDR3 DNA: TGTGCCAGCAGCCTCGGGGGGGCGGATGGC.

A note on this clone: The CDR3 goes on 3 residues after the read ends, and that part is filled in from the germline J gene. This chain connects TRBV20-1 to TRBJ2-3; TRBD2 might be the D (6 bases). V lost 7 bases to trimming and J lost 2 bases, with 10 bases between them. There are 12 residues in the CDR3. Per the germline V gene, CDR1 is DFQATT and CDR2 is SNEGSKA (reference sequence). The CDR3 DNA, read in part, is TGCAGTGGGCGGGATTACACAGATACG. Translation: CSGRDYTDT. The whole CDR3 region reads CSGRDYTDTQYF.

Note on this clone: From the germline J gene comes the end of the CDR3, since the read stops 3 residues before it. The rearrangement links TRBV18 to TRBJ2-1; 11 bases agree with TRBD2. The CDR3 is 15 amino acids. CDR1 and CDR2 (germline): KGHSH, LQKENI. Trimming took 2 bases from V and 8 from J; bases not matched to a gene: 5. The CDR3 bases that were read are TGTGCCAGCTCACCAAAACTAGCGGGAGAGTATGAG. Protein sequence: CASSPKLAGEYE. The full CDR3 protein is CASSPKLAGEYEQFF.

Notes on this clone: The DNA ends 3 residues before the CDR3 does, and the rest of the CDR3 is filled in from the germline J gene. The V gene is TRBV20-1, the J gene TRBJ2-7; 11 bases match TRBD2. Trimming cost V 8 bases and J 3 bases; bases outside gene matches: 12. The CDR3 is made up of 15 amino acids. Germline V CDR1 and CDR2: DFQATT, SNEGSKA (reference sequence). The CDR3 loop is CSSQDGLAGGYEQYF. CDR3 DNA (partial): TGCAGTTCCCAAGACGGCCTAGCGGGAGGCTACGAG.

This clone was observed at least ten times. The read is 3 residues too short to cover the CDR3 end, so that end is filled in from the germline J gene. The J gene is TRBJ2-1, the V gene TRBV11-3; 10 bases align to TRBD2. This CDR3 has 15 amino acids. After removal of 5 bases from V and 4 bases from J, the junction contained 5 bases not matched to a gene. Germline lookup yields CDR1 SGHNT and CDR2 YENEEA. The CDR3 DNA, read in part, is TGTGCCAGCAGCACCGGACTAGCGGCATACAATGAG. Translation gives CASSTGLAAYNE. The complete CDR3 sequence is CASSTGLAAYNEQFF.

Details on this clone: Read coverage stops 3 residues before the CDR3 terminus; the germline J gene supplies the remainder. The genes are TRBV7-9 and TRBJ1-6, with 7 bases lining up with TRBD1. The trim removed 5 bases at V and 5 bases at J, leaving 6 bases unmatched. Germline V gene sequence: CDR1 SEHNR, CDR2 FQNEAQ (reference sequence). The CDR3 consists of 15 residues. CDR3 loop: CASSRRGTDNSPLHF. CDR3 DNA (partial): TGTGCCAGCAGCCGCCGAGGGACAGATAATTCACCC.

On this clone: The sequenced fragment ends 3 residues before the CDR3 boundary, so the rest is inferred from the germline J gene. This chain connects TRBV30 to TRBJ1-2; the D gene is possibly TRBD1 (6 bases). The germline V gene has CDR1 GTSNPN and CDR2 SVGIG (reference sequence). CDR3 length equals 11 residues. Trimming removed 5 bases at V and 4 bases at J, with 8 bases between. The CDR3 protein is CAWEQGYGYTF. The part of the CDR3 DNA that was read is TGTGCCTGGGAACAGGGCTATGGC.

At least ten counts were recorded for this clone. The CDR3 goes on 3 residues after the read ends, and that part is filled in from the germline J gene. V gene TRBV7-9 combines with J gene TRBJ2-3; 8 bases agree with TRBD2. This CDR3 comprises 14 residues. The junction had 9 bases not matched to a gene; V was cut back by 6 bases and J by 7 bases. The V gene's germline CDR1 is SEHNR and CDR2 FQNEAQ (reference sequence). This chain's CDR3 is CASSLNGRGNTQYF. Partial CDR3 DNA: TGTGCCAGCAGTTTGAACGGGAGGGGGAATACG.

Turning to this clone: Sequencing ends 3 residues short of the CDR3 end; the germline J gene provides the rest. This chain links TRBV6-2 or TRBV6-3 with TRBJ2-5; D possibly corresponds to TRBD2 (6 bases). V lost 8 bases to trimming and J lost 0 bases, with 10 bases between them. Germline-derived CDR1 and CDR2 are MNHEY and SVGEGT. CDR3 length: 13 residues. The CDR3 loop is CASRRGNQETQYF. The sequenced part of the CDR3 DNA is TGTGCCAGCCGGCGGGGTAACCAAGAGACC.

This clone was observed at least ten times. Incomplete CDR3 DNA: TGTGCCATCAGTGAGTGGGGGGAGGGGAACACTGAA. It translates to CAISEWGEGNTE. The full CDR3 reads CAISEWGEGNTEAFF. The genes are TRBV10-3 and TRBJ1-1; a weak D match, TRBD1 (5 bases). With the read ending 3 residues before the CDR3 end, the germline J gene is used to fill in that end. The CDR3 runs 15 residues. The V and J ends lost 1 base and 1 base respectively, with 10 bases between them. The germline V gene encodes CDR1 ENHRY and CDR2 SYGVKD.

There are many counts of this clone. The CDR3 goes on 3 residues after the read ends, and that part is filled in from the germline J gene. The J gene is TRBJ2-1, the V gene TRBV20-1; 7 nucleotides align to TRBD1. The CDR3 is 15 amino acids. With V trimmed by 3 bases and J by 4 bases, 9 bases remained unmatched. CDR1 DFQATT and CDR2 SNEGSKA come from the germline V gene (reference sequence). The part of the CDR3 DNA that was read is TGCAGTGCTAGGGGGCGACAGGGATGGTACAATGAG. This codes for CSARGRQGWYNE. The complete CDR3 protein is CSARGRQGWYNEQFF.

As concerns this clone: The observed sequence ends 3 residues before the CDR3 terminus, with the missing tail filled in from the germline J gene. The chain joins TRBV18 to TRBJ2-5, with 8 positions matching TRBD1. This CDR3 spans 14 amino acids. V dropped 2 bases and J dropped 5; count of bases not matched to a gene: 4. CDR1 and CDR2 (germline): KGHSH, LQKENI. The CDR3 is CASSPETGDETQYF. The sequenced part of the CDR3 DNA is TGTGCCAGCTCACCAGAGACAGGGGACGAGACC. Full variable domain (missing parts from reference TRBV18 and TRBJ2-5): NAGVMQNPRHLVRRRGQEARLRCSPMKGHSHVYWYRQLPEEGLKFMVYLQKENIIDESGMPKERFSAEFPKEGPSILRIQQVVRGDSAAYFCASSPETGDETQYFGPGTRLLVL.

This clone came up a few times. The read halts 3 residues ahead of the CDR3 end, with the missing end drawn from the germline J gene. The chain uses TRBV19 and TRBJ1-1, with D tentatively TRBD1 (5 bases). The germline CDR1 and CDR2 sequences are LNHDA and SQIVND (reference sequence). CDR3 length equals 15 residues. The germline V and J ends were trimmed by 0 bases and 4 bases, with 12 bases remaining between them. The sequenced part of the CDR3 DNA is TGTGCCAGTAGTATAGAAGGCAGGGTAGGCACTGAA. This codes for CASSIEGRVGTE. The entire CDR3 is CASSIEGRVGTEAFF.

This clone occurred many times. The covered CDR3 bases are TGTGCCAGCAGCCCAGGGGGTATTCAAGAGACC. It codes for CASSPGGIQET. In full, the CDR3 reads CASSPGGIQETQYF. The chain has TRBV5-6 and TRBJ2-5; 7 bases are a match to TRBD1. The read falls 3 residues short of the CDR3 end, and the missing part is taken from the germline J gene. CDR1 SGHDT and CDR2 YYEEEE come from the germline V gene. V was clipped by 4 bases and J by 2 bases; unmatched bases: 5. The CDR3 spans 14 residues. Together with reference TRBV5-6 and TRBJ2-5, the CDR3 gives the full variable domain: DAGVTQSPTHLIKTRGQQVTLRCSPKSGHDTVSWYQQALGQGPQFIFQYYEEEERQRGNFPDRFSGHQFPNYSSELNVNALLLGDSALYLCASSPGGIQETQYFGPGTRLLVL.

This clone was observed many times. The CDR3 bases that were read are TGCGCCAGCAGCCCAGGAGGACAGGGGGGAAGTGAA. Protein sequence: CASSPGGQGGSE. The full CDR3 sequence reads CASSPGGQGGSEAFF. The rearrangement joins TRBV5-1 to TRBJ1-1; the match to TRBD1 covers 10 bases. Read sequence stops 3 residues before the CDR3 end, and the germline J gene provides the missing end. Germline loops: CDR1 SGHRS, CDR2 YFSETQ. The CDR3 contains 15 residues. V dropped 4 bases and J dropped 7; count of bases not matched to a gene: 10. Looking up the rest from reference TRBV5-1 and TRBJ1-1 gives the full variable domain: KAGVTQTPRYLIKTRGQQVTLSCSPISGHRSVSWYQQTPGQGLQFLFEYFSETQRNKGNFPGRFSGRQFSNSRSEMNVSTLELGDSALYLCASSPGGQGGSEAFFGQGTRLTVV.

This clone was seen only a few times. The read terminates 3 residues ahead of where the CDR3 ends, so the germline J gene completes it. The chain uses TRBV18 and TRBJ1-4, with 7 positions matching TRBD1. After removal of 3 bases from V and 5 bases from J, the junction contained 12 bases not matched to a gene. The length of the CDR3 is 17 residues. CDR1 is KGHSH and CDR2 is LQKENI in the germline V gene. The DNA read from the CDR3 is TGTGCCAGCTCACCCTACTCACCCAGGGGGAAAAATGAAAAA. This gives the protein CASSPYSPRGKNEK. The full CDR3 reads CASSPYSPRGKNEKLFF.

Comment on this clone: The CDR3 goes on 3 residues after the read ends, and that part is filled in from the germline J gene. The chain couples TRBV7-8 to TRBJ2-7, with 9 bases identical to TRBD1. The CDR3 loop spans 16 amino acids. J was trimmed by 3 bases and V by 1 base; bases with no gene match: 7. Germline V gene lookup returns CDR1 SGHVS and CDR2 FQNEAQ. CDR3 sequence reads: CASSLGYRGPHYEQYF. CDR3 DNA (partial): TGTGCCAGCAGCTTAGGGTACAGGGGGCCCCACTACGAG.